A selection of T cell receptor beta chains follows, all from one sample in a study of T-cell memory formation after mild COVID-19. TCRdb itself ran the 5' RACE reads through MiXCR, one entry per CDR3 protein. In the table there are 400,000 to 500,000 distinct CDR3 sequences, roughly 26% of which are singletons. The sample comprised PBMCs or a T cell subset sorted from them (not recorded which). These receptors were obtained from an adult woman who had mild COVID-19 (a few samples of this study predate the infection). Cell type and time point are not known. The CDR3 runs from the conserved cysteine through the conserved F or W.

J gene,V gene,CDR3 protein
TRBJ1-4,TRBV6-6,CASSLPGRGEIEKLFF
TRBJ2-7,TRBV6-2/TRBV6-3,CAIKEQSHYEQYF
TRBJ2-2,TRBV24-1,CATSDRLVRNTGELFF
TRBJ2-7,TRBV4-3,CASSQEPGQGGYEQYF
TRBJ2-1,TRBV7-2,CASSSSGAPYPLF
TRBJ1-1,TRBV29-1,CSTARQVPDSEAFF
TRBJ2-7,TRBV5-1,CASSWGLAGEGTYEQYF
TRBJ1-3,TRBV7-2,CASSSTGTGGGGNTIYF
TRBJ1-2,TRBV6-5,CASSATGAAYGYTF
TRBJ2-7,TRBV18,CASSTVQTYEQYF
TRBJ2-3,TRBV11-2,CASSLSARGTTDTQYF
TRBJ2-4,TRBV4-1,CASSQPGTSGALAKNIQYF
TRBJ2-7,TRBV7-9,CASSLPAGPDYEQYF
TRBJ2-7,TRBV4-3,CASSQDARDRVYEQYF
TRBJ2-1,TRBV7-2,CASSLATPDAYNEQFF
TRBJ1-1,TRBV12-3/TRBV12-4,CASSFWDTEAFF
TRBJ1-1,TRBV4-2,CASSQDRGQGEAFF
TRBJ2-4,TRBV5-6,CASSTQTGRGYF
TRBJ2-7,TRBV15,CATSRDSTGTGPPYEQYF
TRBJ2-3,TRBV20-1,CSARGGQDGGTDTQYF
TRBJ2-7,TRBV30,CAWRPGTGPYEQYF
TRBJ2-1,TRBV2,CAIRVERGVNYNEQFF
TRBJ1-5,TRBV7-2,CASSFTSGGQPQHF